This section outlines one T cell receptor (beta chain) sequence together with its context. Germline V gives CDR1 SGHTA, CDR2 FQGNSA. Trimming removed 0 bases from V and 6 bases from J; junction bases left unmatched: 1. The CDR3 is 14 residues long. Only in-frame clones appear in the TCRdb table, and some are missing; sequencing was by immunoSEQ multiplex PCR. The data contain some 61,000 clones, around 85% of them singletons. The data stem from a study of a mutant IDH1 vaccine in newly diagnosed glioma. Study-level information: Treated patients had a mean age of around 40 years and a sex split that was roughly 60% male and roughly 38% female.

Specified time point: baseline, week 1 (first vaccination visit). This sample's treatment: pre-vaccination baseline after standard-of-care therapy. Specimen: PBMCs, collected from a glioma patient treated with radiotherapy, temozolomide or both. V is TRBV7-2 and J is TRBJ2-2; 7 positions agree with TRBD1. This receptor was identified in a man aged 25 to 40 with glioma. This CDR3 reads CASSLATGAGELFF. CDR3 DNA: TGTGCCAGCAGCTTAGCTACAGGGGCCGGGGAGCTGTTTTTT. Filled out from reference TRBV7-2 and TRBJ2-2, the complete variable domain reads GAGVSQSPSNKVTEKGKDVELRCDPISGHTALYWYRQSLGQGLEFLIYFQGNSAPDKSGLPSDRFSAERTGGSVSTLTIQRTQQEDSAVYLCASSLATGAGELFFGEGSRLTVL.